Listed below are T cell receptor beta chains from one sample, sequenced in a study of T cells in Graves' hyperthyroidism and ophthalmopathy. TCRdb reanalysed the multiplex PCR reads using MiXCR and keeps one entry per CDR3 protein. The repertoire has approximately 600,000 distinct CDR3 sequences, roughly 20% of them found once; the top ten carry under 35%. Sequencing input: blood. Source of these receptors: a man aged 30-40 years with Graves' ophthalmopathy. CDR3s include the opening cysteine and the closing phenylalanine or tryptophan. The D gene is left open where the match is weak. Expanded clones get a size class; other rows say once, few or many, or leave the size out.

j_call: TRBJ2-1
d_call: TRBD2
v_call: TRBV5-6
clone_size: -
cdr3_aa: CASSPGTSGGYNEQFF

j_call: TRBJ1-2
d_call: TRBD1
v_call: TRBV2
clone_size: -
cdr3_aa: CASSTTGGAGGYTF

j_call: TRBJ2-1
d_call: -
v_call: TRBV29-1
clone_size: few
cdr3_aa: CSVRDPGNNEQFF

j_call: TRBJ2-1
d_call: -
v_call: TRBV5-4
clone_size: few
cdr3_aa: CASSGGPGETEQFF

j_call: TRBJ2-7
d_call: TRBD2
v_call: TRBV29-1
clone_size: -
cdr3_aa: CSVVLAGGGDEQYF

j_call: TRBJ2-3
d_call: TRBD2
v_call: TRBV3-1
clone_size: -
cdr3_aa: CASSQDPGGRFDTQYF

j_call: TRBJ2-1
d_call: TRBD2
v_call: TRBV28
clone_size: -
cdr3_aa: CASSLETSGTNEQFF

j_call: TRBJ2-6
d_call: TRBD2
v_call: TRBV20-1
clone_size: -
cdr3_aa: CSAPSGGITISSGANVLTF

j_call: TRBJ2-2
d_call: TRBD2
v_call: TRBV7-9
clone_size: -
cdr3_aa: CASSPGTSGSGLFF

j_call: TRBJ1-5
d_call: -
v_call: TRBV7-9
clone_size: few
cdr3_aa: CASAKGSTRSSQPQHF

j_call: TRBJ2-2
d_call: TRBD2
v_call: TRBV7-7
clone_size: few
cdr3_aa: CASSSYLAANTGELFF

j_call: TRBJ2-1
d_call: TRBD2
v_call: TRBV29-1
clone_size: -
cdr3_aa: CSAQNQGLASYNEQFF

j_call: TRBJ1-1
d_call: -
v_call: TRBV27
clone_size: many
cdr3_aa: CASSVGTPGSEAFF

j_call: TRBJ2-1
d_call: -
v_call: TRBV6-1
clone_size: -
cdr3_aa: CASSEETIGLARIPNEQFF

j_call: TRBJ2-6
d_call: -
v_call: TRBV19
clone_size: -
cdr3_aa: CASSISFMTSGANVLTF

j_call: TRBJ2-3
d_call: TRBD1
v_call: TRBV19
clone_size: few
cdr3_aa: CALTFGTGAWNYTDTQYF

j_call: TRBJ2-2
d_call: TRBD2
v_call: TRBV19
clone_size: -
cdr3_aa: CASSIGAGATGELFF

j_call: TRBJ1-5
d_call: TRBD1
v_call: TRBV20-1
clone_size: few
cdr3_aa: CSARDLRDSRNQPQHF

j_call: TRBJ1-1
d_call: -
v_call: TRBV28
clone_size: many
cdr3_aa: CASSFPGGGTEAFF

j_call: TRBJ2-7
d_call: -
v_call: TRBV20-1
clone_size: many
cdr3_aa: CSAFDGTYEQYF

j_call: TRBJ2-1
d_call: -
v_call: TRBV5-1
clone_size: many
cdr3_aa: CASSLGNGVSYNEQFF

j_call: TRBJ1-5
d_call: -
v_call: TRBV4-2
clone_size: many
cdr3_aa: CASSQERNQPQHF

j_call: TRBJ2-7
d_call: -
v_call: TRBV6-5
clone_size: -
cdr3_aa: CASSYQGEVGEQYF

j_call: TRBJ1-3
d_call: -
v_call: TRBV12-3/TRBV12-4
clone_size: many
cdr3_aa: CASSLSGPAGNTIYF

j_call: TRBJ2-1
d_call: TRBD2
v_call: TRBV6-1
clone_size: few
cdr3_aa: CASSALNRGTSGLNEQFF

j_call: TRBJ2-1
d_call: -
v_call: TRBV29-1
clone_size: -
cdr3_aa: CSVVVGDYNEQFF

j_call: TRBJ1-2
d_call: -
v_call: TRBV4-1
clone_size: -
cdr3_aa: CASSRTAANYGYTF

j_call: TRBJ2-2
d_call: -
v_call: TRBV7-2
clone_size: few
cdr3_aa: CASSLDLGNTGELFF

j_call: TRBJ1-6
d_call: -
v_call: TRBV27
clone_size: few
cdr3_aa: CASSLFIGVGNSPLHF

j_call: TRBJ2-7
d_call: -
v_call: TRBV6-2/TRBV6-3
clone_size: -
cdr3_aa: CASSLGLRPYEQYF

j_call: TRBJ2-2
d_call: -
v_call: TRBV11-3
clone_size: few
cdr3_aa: CASSLVSDAGELFF